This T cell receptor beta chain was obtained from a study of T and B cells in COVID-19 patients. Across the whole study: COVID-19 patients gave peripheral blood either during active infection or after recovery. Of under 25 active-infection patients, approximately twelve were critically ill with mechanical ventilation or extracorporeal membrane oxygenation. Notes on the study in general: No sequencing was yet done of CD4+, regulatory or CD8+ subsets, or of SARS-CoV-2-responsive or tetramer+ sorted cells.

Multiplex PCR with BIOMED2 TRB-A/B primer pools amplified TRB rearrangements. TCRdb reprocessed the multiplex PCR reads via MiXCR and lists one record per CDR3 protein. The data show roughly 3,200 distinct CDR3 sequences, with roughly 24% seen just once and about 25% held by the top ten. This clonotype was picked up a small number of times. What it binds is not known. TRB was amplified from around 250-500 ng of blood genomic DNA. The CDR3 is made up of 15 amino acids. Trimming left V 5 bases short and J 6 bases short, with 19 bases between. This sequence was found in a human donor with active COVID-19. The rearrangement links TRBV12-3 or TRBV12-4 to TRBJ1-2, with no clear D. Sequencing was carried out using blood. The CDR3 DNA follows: TGTGCCAGCAGTGATCGGGAGCAGGCCAGGAATGGCTACACCTTC. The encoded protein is CASSDREQARNGYTF.